This T cell receptor beta chain was observed in a study of blood T cell repertoires in COVID-19. About the study: Samples representing acute and convalescent COVID-19 were sourced from the United States, Italy and Spain. Nucleic acid was either cDNA or gDNA, and it came from T cells, B-cell-depleted T cells, or PBMCs.

Source study methods: Amplified reference gene primers provided the basis for estimating nucleated cell counts. Here immunoSEQ multiplex PCR was the method, and the copy in TCRdb shows in-frame clones only, minus some. D and trimming come from the DNA, and the V and J calls and clone size come from that table. The sample records more than 250,000 clones, approximately 90% being singletons. Seattle's cohort entered during active infection and was followed longitudinally. This CDR3 is built from 13 residues. Germline assignment: CDR1 KGHSH and CDR2 LQKENI. Between the trimmed V and J ends, which lost 6 bases and 0 bases, there was a span of 5 bases.

The sequenced sample was peripheral blood. The receptor was derived from a woman in her 30s with COVID-19, enrolled during active disease. This rearrangement joins TRBV18 to TRBJ1-4; unclear D gene. The CDR3 DNA is TGTGCCAGCTCCCCGGCAACTAATGAAAAACTGTTTTTT. The encoded protein is CASSPATNEKLFF.